These 17 T cell receptor beta chains were all obtained from the same sample, sequenced in a study of CD4 and CD8 cells across lung adenocarcinoma regions. A single record per CDR3 protein comes from TCRdb applying MiXCR to the PCR reads. The table has about 12,000 distinct CDR3 sequences, roughly 48% seen once. Sequences were obtained from CD8+ T cells from the margin of a lung tumor. Receptors originate from a female donor with lung adenocarcinoma. The CD4 and CD8 labels of this study may be unreliable.

The chain employs TRBV10-3 and TRBJ2-2, with 8 bases matching TRBD1. Per germline, CDR1 ENHRY and CDR2 SYGVKD. The J segment lost 5 bases and the V segment lost 0 bases, leaving 5 bases of the junction unmatched. The CDR3 totals 16 residues. CDR3 loop: CAISESLGQGTGELFF. DNA of the CDR3: TGTGCCATCAGTGAGTCTCTAGGACAGGGTACCGGGGAGCTGTTTTTT.

Worth noting for this clonotype: A junction end diverges from the germline sequence, so it may reflect a read error. The CDR3 DNA is TGTGCCAGCAGTTACACCCTGACTCAGTCCAAAAACATTCAGTATTTC. The encoded protein is CASSYTLTQSKNIQYF. The chain links TRBV6-5 to TRBJ2-4, with D uncertain. The CDR3 has 16 residues. The germline V gene has CDR1 MNHEY and CDR2 SVGAGI.

The rearrangement uses TRBV15 and TRBJ2-3; D is uncertain. CDR1 LNHNV and CDR2 YYDKDF come from the germline V gene (reference sequence). The CDR3 has 12 residues. Trimming removed 8 bases at V and 2 bases at J, with 8 bases between. CDR3 loop: CATSSHTDTQYF. The CDR3 region has the DNA TGTGCCACCTCCTCCCACACAGATACGCAGTATTTT. The complete variable domain, with remaining parts taken from reference TRBV15 and TRBJ2-3, reads DAMVIQNPRYQVTQFGKPVTLSCSQTLNHNVMYWYQQKSSQAPKLLFHYYDKDFNNEADTPDNFQSRRPNTSFCFLDIRSPGLGDTAMYLCATSSHTDTQYFGPGTRLTVL.

This clonotype has only one observation. At one end, the junction sequence differs from germline, possibly due to a read error. The V call is TRBV6-1, the J call TRBJ2-3; D uncertain. Per germline, CDR1 MNHNS and CDR2 SASEGT. This CDR3 is 14 amino acids long. This chain's CDR3 is CASRWRWATDIQYF. Written as DNA, the CDR3 is TGTGCCAGCCGATGGAGATGGGCCACAGACATTCAGTATTTC.

Relative to its sample, this clonotype is medium-sized. V and J are TRBV6-5 and TRBJ1-2, with D tentatively TRBD1 (5 bases). With 2 bases removed from V and 5 bases from J, the gap between germline ends came to 9 bases. CDR3 size: 13 residues. Germline CDR1 is MNHEY and CDR2 is SVGAGI. The chain's CDR3 is CASSYRGGYGYTF. CDR3 in DNA: TGTGCCAGCAGTTACAGGGGCGGGTATGGCTACACCTTC.

This chain uses TRBV29-1 with TRBJ2-7; a weak D match, TRBD1 (6 bases). The CDR3 has 13 residues. The V and J ends lost 1 base and 0 bases respectively, with 7 bases between them. Germline CDR1 and CDR2: SQVTM and ANQGSEA. CDR3 in DNA: TGCAGCGTTGAAGCGGGACACTCCTACGAGCAGTACTTC. This codes for CSVEAGHSYEQYF.

Judged by abundance, this clonotype is medium-sized (0.01 to 0.1%). The chain recombines TRBV10-1 with TRBJ2-1, with TRBD2 as a possible D gene (7 bases). Trimming shortened V by 2 bases and J by 8 bases, and 16 bases separated the two germline ends. CDR1 WNHNN and CDR2 SYGVQD come from the germline V gene (reference sequence). The CDR3 is 15 amino acids. This chain's CDR3 is CASSEGGGAVYEQFF. The CDR3 nucleotides are TGCGCCAGCAGTGAGGGTGGGGGGGCTGTATATGAGCAGTTCTTC.

This clonotype showed up just a few times. The rearrangement uses TRBV10-1 and TRBJ2-1, with D perhaps TRBD1 or TRBD2 (5 bases each). CDR1 and CDR2 from the germline V gene are WNHNN and SYGVQD (reference sequence). This CDR3 region has 16 residues. Trimming removed 0 bases at V and 3 bases at J, with 12 bases between. CDR3 protein: CASSESTAENYNEQFF. The CDR3, as DNA: TGCGCCAGCAGTGAGTCGACAGCGGAGAACTACAATGAGCAGTTCTTC.

This CDR3 reads CASSLCQTQYF. DNA for the CDR3: TGTGCCAGCAGTTTATGCCAGACCCAGTACTTC. This chain uses TRBV7-6 with TRBJ2-3; no firm D call. Matching the DNA end better, TRBJ2-5 makes the J call doubtful. Germline loops: CDR1 SGHVS, CDR2 FNYEAQ. This CDR3 is 11 amino acids long.

This clonotype counts as medium-sized. The V gene is TRBV6-1, the J gene TRBJ2-4; 9 bases agree with TRBD2. With the DNA end fitting TRBJ2-3 better, the J assignment may be wrong. The CDR3 is 16 amino acids. From germline, CDR1 is MNHNS and CDR2 SASEGT. The CDR3: CASSETLAGGTDTQYF. The CDR3 DNA follows: TGTGCCAGCAGTGAAACCTTAGCGGGGGGCACAGATACGCAGTATTTT.

At least ten counts were recorded for this clonotype. This chain connects TRBV6-2 or TRBV6-3 to TRBJ2-3; TRBD2 aligns across 11 bases. The trim removed 4 bases at V and 6 bases at J, leaving 9 bases unmatched. This CDR3 is built from 16 residues. Germline loops: CDR1 MNHEY, CDR2 SVGEGT. CDR3 bases: TGTGCCAGCAGTTCCTCTAGCGGGGGGACGTGGGATACGCAGTATTTT. Amino acids: CASSSSSGGTWDTQYF.

The V and J genes are TRBV4-1 and TRBJ1-2, with unresolved D. Germline V gene lookup returns CDR1 MGHRA and CDR2 YSYEKL. V lost 0 bases to trimming and J lost 4 bases, with 15 bases between them. The CDR3 has 16 residues. CDR3 sequence (DNA): TGCGCCAGCAGCCAAGAAGACGTGGGCTACGGCTATGGCTACACCTTC. Translation gives CASSQEDVGYGYGYTF.

The chain is built from TRBV20-1 and TRBJ1-1, with D tentatively TRBD1 (6 bases). This CDR3 spans 13 amino acids. The germline V and J ends were trimmed by 0 bases and 11 bases, with 16 bases remaining between them. Germline assignment: CDR1 DFQATT and CDR2 SNEGSKA (reference sequence). CDR3 loop: CSARDSRRGLAFF. In DNA form, the CDR3 reads TGCAGTGCTAGAGATTCGCGAAGGGGGTTGGCTTTCTTT.

The genes are TRBV3-1 and TRBJ1-2; D may be TRBD1 (5 bases). Germline loops: CDR1 LGHDT, CDR2 YNNKEL (reference sequence). V was cut by 4 bases and J by 8 bases, with 11 bases left in between. The CDR3 contains 12 residues. CDR3 region: CASSLLGAGYTF. The CDR3 DNA reads as TGTGCCAGCAGCCTCCTTGGGGCAGGCTACACCTTC.

A note on this clonotype: Germline and junction disagree at one end, which may indicate a read error. The chain is built from TRBV10-3 and TRBJ2-1, with D perhaps TRBD2 (6 bases). The J call may not be correct, given that the DNA end is closer to TRBJ2-3. Germline loops: CDR1 ENHRY, CDR2 SYGVKD. The CDR3 is made up of 14 amino acids. The DNA for the CDR3 is TGTGCCGTCAGTCCCGCTACTAGCACAGATGCGCAGTATTTT. It codes for CAVSPATSTDAQYF.

The chain uses TRBV6-1 and TRBJ2-3; 11 bases fit TRBD2. This CDR3 is built from 18 residues. Germline V gives CDR1 MNHNS, CDR2 SASEGT. V was pared by 4 bases and J by 3 bases, with 12 bases of the junction left unmatched. CDR3 sequence (DNA): TGTGCCAGCAGTGGTTTTTTCCGAATAGCGGGAGGGACAGATACGCAGTATTTT. Its protein product is CASSGFFRIAGGTDTQYF.

This clonotype was observed once. The chain links TRBV27 to TRBJ2-1; D is ambiguous. TRBJ2-7 explains the end of the DNA better; the J call may be wrong. The length of the CDR3 is 14 residues. In germline, CDR1 is MNHEY, CDR2 SMNVEV (reference sequence). The DNA of the CDR3 is TGTGCCAGCAGTTTATCAGGACGGTACAATGAGCAGTACTTC. Amino acids: CASSLSGRYNEQYF.